Listed here is a single TCR beta chain. In its sample, this clone was seen many times. This receptor's antigen is unknown. Per-nucleotide qualities are absent, and no much larger clonotype sits a single base away. Libraries were made using PCR. The data were produced on an Illumina HiSeq 4000. The TCR beta-chain CDR3 region of each patient was profiled by high-throughput sequencing. The original pipeline was this. The researchers built a classifier to tell apart papillary thyroid cancer patients with distant metastasis, based on CDR3 differences among clinicopathological groups. Repertoire diversity was assessed with the Shannon index, and tumor-blood repertoire similarity with the Morisita-Horn index. Through fastp at Q25 and MiXCR, TCRdb rebuilt clones from the public reads, retaining in-frame beta chains. The V and J calls were determined by TCRdb, not by the authors. The sample profile shows about 9,900 clones; 10% to 11% of them were found once. 7.6% of the sample rests with the top ten.

The sample originates from a study of metastatic and nonmetastatic thyroid tumors (dated by TCRdb to 2020 to 2021). Concerning the study at large: Repertoires from peripheral blood and from tumor or nodule tissue samples of malignant and benign thyroid patients were compared. Overall study outcomes, separate from this receptor: In both blood and tumor samples, TCR beta diversity was reported to be significantly higher in malignant tumors than in benign nodules.

The CDR3 has 12 amino acids, counting the end cysteine and phenylalanine. Only the CDR3 portion is preserved as DNA: 36 bases, with reading frame beginning at the first base. The germline V gene supplies CDR1 ENHRY and CDR2 SYGVKD. For this chain, trimming is 10 bases at the V end and 1 base at the J end, and the number of junction bases without a gene match is 1. None of the patients had been given any treatment before thyroid surgery. Using T-cell receptor beta sequencing, the study looked back at clinical samples from patients collected from about 2011 to 2019. The chain joins TRBV10-3 to TRBJ2-3, and TRBD2 matches 8 of the central bases. The clonotype originates from a female donor with papillary thyroid cancer or a benign thyroid nodule (not recorded which). Some clones in this sample may be carry-over from other donors' samples. The sequenced material came from tumor tissue. The encoded CDR3 is CASGGRTDTQYF. The DNA sequence is TGTGCCAGCGGGGGGCGCACAGATACGCAGTATTTT.